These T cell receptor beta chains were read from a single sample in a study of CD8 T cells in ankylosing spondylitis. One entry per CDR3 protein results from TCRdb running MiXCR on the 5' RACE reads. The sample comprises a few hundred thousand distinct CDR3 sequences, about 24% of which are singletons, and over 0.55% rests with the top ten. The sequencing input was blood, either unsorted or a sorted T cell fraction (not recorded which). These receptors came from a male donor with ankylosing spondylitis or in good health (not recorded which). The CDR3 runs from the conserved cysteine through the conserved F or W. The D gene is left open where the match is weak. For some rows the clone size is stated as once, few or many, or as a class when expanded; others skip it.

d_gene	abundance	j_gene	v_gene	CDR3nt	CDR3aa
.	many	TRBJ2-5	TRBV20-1	TGCAGTGCTAGGGCCCCATGGGGGGAAGGGACCCAGTACTTC	CSARAPWGEGTQYF
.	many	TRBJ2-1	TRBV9	TGTGCCAGCAGCGTATTAGGGGGATACTACAATGAGCAGTTCTTC	CASSVLGGYYNEQFF
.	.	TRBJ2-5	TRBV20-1	TGCAGTGCTAGGTCCGAGTACCAAGAGACCCAGTACTTC	CSARSEYQETQYF
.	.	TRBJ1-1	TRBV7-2	TGTGCCAGCCGCCCCGGGTGGGGCAGGGCGGGTGAAGCTTTCTTT	CASRPGWGRAGEAFF
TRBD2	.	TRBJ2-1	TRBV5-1	TGCGCCAGCACCCGGACTAGCGAAGAGCAGTTCTTC	CASTRTSEEQFF
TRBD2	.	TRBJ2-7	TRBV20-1	TGCAGTGCTAGGCCGGGACTAGCGACTTACGAGCAGTACTTC	CSARPGLATYEQYF
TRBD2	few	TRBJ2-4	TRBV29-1	TGCAGCGTTGTGCGCGGGGGGACAAAAAACATTCAGTACTTC	CSVVRGGTKNIQYF
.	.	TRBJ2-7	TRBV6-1	TGTGCCAGCAGTGAAGTAAGTGAGGCGGGGCGCTACGAGCAGTACTTC	CASSEVSEAGRYEQYF
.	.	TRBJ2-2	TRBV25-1	TGTGCCAGCAGTAGGACACTGAACACCGGGGAGCTGTTTTTT	CASSRTLNTGELFF
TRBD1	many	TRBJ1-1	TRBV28	TGTGCCAGCAGTTCCAGGACAGGGCGGACTGAAGCTTTCTTT	CASSSRTGRTEAFF
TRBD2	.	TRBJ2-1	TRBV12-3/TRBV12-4	TGTGCCAGCAACGATAAAGGGACTAGCGGGGACAATGAGCAGTTCTTC	CASNDKGTSGDNEQFF
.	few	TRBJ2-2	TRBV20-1	TGCAGTGCTAGAGAGGGGGTCACCGGGGAGCTGTTTTTT	CSAREGVTGELFF
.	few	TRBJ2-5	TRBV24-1	TGTGCCACCAGCACCGGGGGTAGCAAGCAAGAGACCCAGTACTTC	CATSTGGSKQETQYF
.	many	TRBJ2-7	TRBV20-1	TGCAGTGCTAGGAAGGCCCCATACGAGCAGTACTTC	CSARKAPYEQYF
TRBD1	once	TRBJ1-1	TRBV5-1	TGCGCCAGCAGCTTGGGTGACAGGGGCGAAGCTTTCTTT	CASSLGDRGEAFF
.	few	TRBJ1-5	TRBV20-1	TGCAGTGCTAGCGCAGGGGAAGGCAATCAGCCCCAGCATTTT	CSASAGEGNQPQHF
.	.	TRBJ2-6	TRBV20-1	TGCAGTGCTTTTACAGGGTCTGGGGCCAACGTCCTGACTTTC	CSAFTGSGANVLTF
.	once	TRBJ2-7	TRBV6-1	TGTGCCAGCCCTCCCCCGACCCAAAGCTCCTACGAGCAGTACTTC	CASPPPTQSSYEQYF
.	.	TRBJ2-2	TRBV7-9	TGTGCCAGCAGCTTACCCACCGGGACAAAGATCTTCGGGGAGCTGTTTTTT	CASSLPTGTKIFGELFF
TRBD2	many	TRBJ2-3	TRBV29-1	TGCAGCGTTGACCATCCCCTACTAGCGGGGGGGGGTTATACGCAGTATTTT	CSVDHPLLAGGGYTQYF
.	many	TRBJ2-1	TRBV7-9	TGTGCCACCCCAGGAGGGGGGGGGGGCTCCTACAATGAGCAGTTCTTC	CATPGGGGGSYNEQFF
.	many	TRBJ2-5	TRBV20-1	TGCAGTGCCACAAAGGAGGAGACCCAGTACTTC	CSATKEETQYF
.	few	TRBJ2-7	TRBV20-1	TGCAGTGCTGGCGACCTGGGAGTCTACGAGCAGTACTTC	CSAGDLGVYEQYF
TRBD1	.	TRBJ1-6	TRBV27	TGTGCCAGCAGGGGTACAGGGGGCGGGACACCCCTCCACTTT	CASRGTGGGTPLHF
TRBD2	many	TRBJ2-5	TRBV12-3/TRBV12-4	TGTGCCAGCAGTCGAGGGCTAGCGGGGGCTGAGACCCAGTACTTC	CASSRGLAGAETQYF
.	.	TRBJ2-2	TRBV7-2	TGTGCCAGCAGCGTTCACGGGGAGCTGTTTTTT	CASSVHGELFF
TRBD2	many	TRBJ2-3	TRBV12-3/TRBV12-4	TGTGCCAGCAGAGGGGGGCTAGCGGGGGGGCCGGATACGCAGTATTTT	CASRGGLAGGPDTQYF
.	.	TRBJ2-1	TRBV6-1	TGTGCCAGCAGTGGGGGAGGCTCCTACAGGGAGCAGTTCTTC	CASSGGGSYREQFF
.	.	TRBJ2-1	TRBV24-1	TGTGCCACCAGTGATCCTTCCAGCGGGCGTAACGAGCAGTTCTTC	CATSDPSSGRNEQFF
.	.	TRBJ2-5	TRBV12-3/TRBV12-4	TGTGCCAGCAGTTTAGAGGAGGGGGAGACCCAGTACTTC	CASSLEEGETQYF
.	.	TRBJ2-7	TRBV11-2	TGTGCCAGCAGCTCACGAACCGGGACCCCTGCTCGGGAGCAGTACTTC	CASSSRTGTPAREQYF
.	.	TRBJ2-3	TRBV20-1	TGCAGTACCAAATCAGGGAGTTTAGATACGCAGTATTTT	CSTKSGSLDTQYF
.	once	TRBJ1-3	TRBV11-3	TGTGCCAGCAGCCCTCCGGGGTTCTCTGGAAACACCATATATTTT	CASSPPGFSGNTIYF
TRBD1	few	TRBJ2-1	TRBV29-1	TGCAGCGGACGGGACAGGGTCGACAATGAGCAGTTCTTC	CSGRDRVDNEQFF
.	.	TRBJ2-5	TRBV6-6	TGTGCCAGCAGTTTGCCCCAGGTAGAGACCCAGTACTTC	CASSLPQVETQYF
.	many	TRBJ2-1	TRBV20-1	TGCAGTGCTCCCGACGGGGGGCTGGATGAGCAGTTCTTC	CSAPDGGLDEQFF
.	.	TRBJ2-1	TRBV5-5	TGTGCCAGCAGCTTGGGGAATGCGCAGTTCTTC	CASSLGNAQFF
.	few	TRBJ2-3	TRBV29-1	TGCAGCGTTGATGTGGCAGGCGGGGATACGCAGTATTTT	CSVDVAGGDTQYF
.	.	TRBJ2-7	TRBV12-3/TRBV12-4	TGTGCCAGCACCCCTCGGGACACACCCTACGAGCAGTACTTC	CASTPRDTPYEQYF
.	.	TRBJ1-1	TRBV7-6	TGTGCCAGCAGCTGGGGACGTTCGGGTTTGACTGAAGCTTTCTTT	CASSWGRSGLTEAFF
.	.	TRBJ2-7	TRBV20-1	TGCAGTGCTAGTCTTGGAGTAGGGTACGAGCAGTACTTC	CSASLGVGYEQYF
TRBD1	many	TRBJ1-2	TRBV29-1	TGCAGCGTTGAAGGCGGGACAGGGATCGGCTACACCTTC	CSVEGGTGIGYTF
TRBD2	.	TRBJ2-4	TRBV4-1	TGCGCCAGCAGCCAAGGACCGGGACTAGCTTTCGCCAAAAACATTCAGTACTTC	CASSQGPGLAFAKNIQYF
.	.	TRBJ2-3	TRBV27	TGTGCCAGCAGTTTTCAGAGGGGAATAGATACGCAGTATTTT	CASSFQRGIDTQYF
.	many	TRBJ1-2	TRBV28	TGTGCCAGCAGTTTGGTTCGGCAGGGGCCCCTCTACACCTTC	CASSLVRQGPLYTF